Listed below are T cell receptor beta chains from one sample, sequenced in a study of blood T cell repertoires in COVID-19. The protocol was immunoSEQ multiplex PCR, while the TCRdb copy is restricted to in-frame clones and leaves out a portion. This sample yields under 450,000 clones, of which roughly 77% are seen a single time; about 1.2% belongs to the top ten. Sequenced material: peripheral blood. All receptors come from a human donor with acute or convalescent COVID-19. The donor label of this sample is uncertain. Each CDR3 is given with its conserved first and last residue. The D gene is left open where the match is weak. Only some rows state a clone size, as once, few, many or a class for expanded clones.

d_gene,j_gene,v_gene,abundance,CDR3aa,CDR3nt
TRBD1,TRBJ1-2,TRBV2,once,CASTTRGRINADGYTF,TGTGCCAGCACGACCAGGGGGCGTATTAATGCTGATGGCTACACCTTC
TRBD1,TRBJ1-2,TRBV5-4,-,CASSSAGTAANYGYTF,TGTGCCAGCAGCTCAGCTGGGACAGCGGCTAACTATGGCTACACCTTC
-,TRBJ1-5,TRBV10-2,-,CASSESGGNQPQHF,TGCGCCAGCAGTGAATCAGGGGGCAATCAGCCCCAGCATTTT
TRBD1,TRBJ1-1,TRBV5-4,-,CASSYRQGTNTEAFF,TGTGCCAGCAGCTATAGACAGGGAACGAACACTGAAGCTTTCTTT
TRBD2,TRBJ2-1,TRBV14,-,CASSQRGLVINEQFF,TGTGCCAGCAGCCAGCGGGGACTAGTTATCAATGAGCAGTTCTTC
TRBD2,TRBJ2-1,TRBV7-6,few,CASSGLAGRYNEQFF,TGTGCCAGCAGCGGACTAGCGGGGCGGTACAATGAGCAGTTCTTC
-,TRBJ1-5,TRBV5-6,-,CASSAGPNSNQPQHF,TGTGCCAGCAGCGCGGGCCCCAATAGCAATCAGCCCCAGCATTTT
TRBD2,TRBJ2-1,TRBV29-1,-,CSVEGYWVKRESNEQFF,TGCAGCGTTGAAGGGTACTGGGTAAAGCGGGAGTCAAATGAGCAGTTCTTC
-,TRBJ1-6,TRBV7-9,-,CASSLTGQQNSPLHF,TGTGCCAGCAGCTTAACCGGACAGCAAAATTCACCCCTCCACTTT
-,TRBJ1-1,TRBV7-9,-,CASSKGPGNTEAFF,TGTGCCAGCAGCAAAGGGCCAGGGAACACTGAAGCTTTCTTT
-,TRBJ1-5,TRBV19,-,CASAKGPGFSLQPQHF,TGTGCCAGCGCCAAAGGGCCAGGGTTCTCGCTTCAGCCCCAGCATTTT
-,TRBJ2-7,TRBV28,once,CASSVSAYEQYF,TGTGCCAGCAGTGTGAGCGCTTACGAGCAGTACTTC
TRBD1,TRBJ1-2,TRBV29-1,-,CSVMAGTGENYGYTF,TGCAGCGTGATGGCCGGGACAGGGGAGAACTATGGCTACACCTTC
-,TRBJ2-1,TRBV7-9,-,CASSLEVGVGRNEQFF,TGTGCCAGCAGCTTAGAAGTGGGAGTAGGGAGGAATGAGCAGTTCTTC
TRBD1,TRBJ1-6,TRBV7-8,-,CASSQTGGRGNSPLHF,TGTGCCAGCAGCCAGACAGGGGGCCGAGGGAATTCACCCCTCCACTTT
-,TRBJ1-3,TRBV21-1,few,CASSEYRDRGIISGNTIYF,TGTGCCAGCAGCGAATACCGGGACAGGGGTATAATCTCTGGAAACACCATATATTTT
-,TRBJ1-2,TRBV28,-,CASRNGGGHGYTF,TGTGCCAGCAGAAACGGGGGGGGGCATGGCTACACCTTC
-,TRBJ1-3,TRBV5-1,-,CASSWTVDSGNTIYF,TGCGCCAGCAGCTGGACTGTCGACTCTGGAAACACCATATATTTT
TRBD2,TRBJ2-7,TRBV29-1,-,CSVAGTSGVSYEQYF,TGCAGCGTGGCCGGGACTAGCGGGGTCTCCTACGAGCAGTACTTC
TRBD1,TRBJ1-6,TRBV5-8,-,CASSLGQGYNSPLHF,TGTGCCAGCAGCCTGGGACAGGGTTATAATTCACCCCTCCACTTT
-,TRBJ2-1,TRBV6-1,-,CASSDMAYRVTLYNEQFF,TGTGCCAGCAGTGACATGGCTTACAGGGTGACGTTGTACAATGAGCAGTTCTTC
TRBD1,TRBJ1-3,TRBV7-9,-,CASSLGTGPIYF,TGTGCCAGCAGCTTGGGGACAGGGCCAATATATTTT
TRBD1,TRBJ2-3,TRBV5-8,-,CASSWDRGTDTQYF,TGTGCCAGCAGCTGGGACAGGGGGACAGATACGCAGTATTTT
-,TRBJ2-3,TRBV4-1,-,CASSRGEGDTQYF,TGCGCCAGCAGCCGGGGAGAGGGAGATACGCAGTATTTT
-,TRBJ2-7,TRBV5-1,-,CASSLTEIYEQYF,TGCGCCAGCAGCCTGACAGAGATCTACGAGCAGTACTTC
-,TRBJ1-1,TRBV15,-,CATSRDMRDTEAFF,TGTGCCACCAGCAGAGATATGAGGGACACTGAAGCTTTCTTT
-,TRBJ2-2,TRBV9,-,CASSASPAGELFF,TGTGCCAGCAGCGCCTCCCCAGCCGGGGAGCTGTTTTTT
-,TRBJ2-6,TRBV4-2,few,CASSPSAVYGGPSSGANVLTF,TGTGCCAGCAGCCCTTCCGCCGTCTATGGCGGGCCGAGCTCTGGGGCCAACGTCCTGACTTTC
-,TRBJ1-2,TRBV5-6,few,CASSRSAGDGYTF,TGTGCCAGCAGTCGAAGCGCGGGGGACGGCTACACCTTC
-,TRBJ1-1,TRBV29-1,-,CSVGWTANEAFF,TGCAGCGTCGGGTGGACAGCAAATGAAGCTTTCTTT
TRBD1,TRBJ2-2,TRBV6-5,-,CASSPRQGRAGELFF,TGTGCCAGCAGTCCTCGACAGGGTAGGGCCGGGGAGCTGTTTTTT
-,TRBJ1-5,TRBV12-3/TRBV12-4,-,CASSSGGQPQHF,TGTGCCAGCAGTTCCGGAGGTCAGCCCCAGCATTTT
TRBD1,TRBJ1-1,TRBV11-3,-,CASSLQGASTEAFF,TGTGCCAGCAGCTTACAGGGGGCAAGCACTGAAGCTTTCTTT
-,TRBJ1-2,TRBV6-6,-,CASSYSTAGYGYTF,TGTGCCAGCAGTTACTCGACCGCAGGCTATGGCTACACCTTC
-,TRBJ1-3,TRBV19,once,CASSKKEQLLSGNTIYF,TGTGCCAGTAGTAAAAAGGAACAGCTCCTCTCTGGAAACACCATATATTTT
-,TRBJ1-5,TRBV9,-,CASSVVPNQPQHF,TGTGCCAGCAGCGTAGTCCCGAATCAGCCCCAGCATTTT
TRBD1,TRBJ2-7,TRBV9,once,CASGFGLDRAISEQYF,TGTGCCAGCGGTTTCGGGTTGGACAGGGCGATTTCGGAGCAGTACTTC
TRBD1,TRBJ1-1,TRBV7-8,-,CASSTYRGGNTEAFF,TGTGCCAGCAGCACATACAGGGGGGGAAACACTGAAGCTTTCTTT
TRBD1,TRBJ1-2,TRBV10-2,-,CASSDGSTGGHYGYTF,TGCGCCAGCAGTGACGGCAGTACAGGGGGCCACTATGGCTACACCTTC
-,TRBJ1-6,TRBV5-6,-,CASSYLGQGPNSPLHF,TGTGCCAGCAGCTACCTTGGTCAGGGTCCTAATTCACCCCTCCACTTT
TRBD1,TRBJ1-6,TRBV11-2,-,CASSLRENRGLGNSPLHF,TGTGCCAGCAGCCTCCGAGAAAACAGGGGGCTGGGTAATTCACCCCTCCACTTT
TRBD1,TRBJ2-3,TRBV27,-,CASSLVAGTGAYGADTQYF,TGTGCCAGCAGTTTAGTGGCGGGGACAGGGGCTTACGGAGCAGATACGCAGTATTTT
-,TRBJ2-5,TRBV19,-,CASGDRGRGTQYF,TGTGCCAGTGGTGATAGGGGTCGAGGGACCCAGTACTTC
-,TRBJ1-1,TRBV6-5,-,CASSSSRVPGAFF,TGTGCCAGCAGCTCCAGCAGGGTCCCGGGAGCTTTCTTT
TRBD1,TRBJ2-4,TRBV6-1,-,CASSAGTGVRGNIQYF,TGTGCCAGCAGTGCCGGGACAGGGGTTAGAGGAAACATTCAGTACTTC
TRBD2,TRBJ2-1,TRBV9,-,CASSAQGLAGHTQQFF,TGTGCCAGCAGCGCCCAGGGACTAGCGGGACACACGCAGCAGTTCTTC
-,TRBJ1-4,TRBV6-5,once,CASSKEPYEKLFF,TGTGCCAGCAGTAAGGAGCCATATGAAAAACTGTTTTTT
-,TRBJ1-2,TRBV3-1/TRBV3-2,-,CASSPLSGVKVYYGYTF,TGTGCCAGCAGCCCCCTTTCGGGGGTGAAGGTCTACTATGGCTACACCTTC
-,TRBJ1-3,TRBV29-1,-,CSVVGAGNTIYF,TGCAGCGTTGTAGGAGCTGGAAACACCATATATTTT
-,TRBJ1-2,TRBV2,-,CASNKGGDGYTF,TGTGCCAGCAATAAGGGAGGGGATGGCTACACCTTC